This T cell receptor beta chain was profiled in a study of CXCR3-negative and CXCR3-positive naive CD8 T cells. General study points: Upon cryopreservation, CXCR3 expression partially decreased, and most assays used fresh PBMCs. Both naive subsets carried similar amounts of surface CD5, so TCR strength was inferred from TRB CDR3 properties. CXCR3-negative naive cells had less hydrophobic TRB CDR3s than did CXCR3-positive naive cells. Naive cells used TRBV-TRBJ genes in much the same way whether CXCR3-negative or CXCR3-positive; memory cells did not.

To note about this clonotype: Its antigen remains unidentified.

The libraries of TRB cDNA were prepared using 5' RACE with UMI labels. Each CDR3 protein gets one entry in TCRdb, which reprocessed the 5' RACE reads and gives no DNA. This specimen shows 84,000 or so distinct CDR3 sequences; the ten leading clones hold approximately 0.58%. Each CD8+ T cell subset was sorted in triplicate, a few hundred thousand cells each. The CDR3 consists of 15 residues. Germline loops: CDR1 SGHRS, CDR2 YFSETQ. The rearrangement joins TRBV5-1 to TRBJ1-5; the D gene TCRdb calls, TRBD1, cannot be checked with no DNA. The specimen was naive CXCR3+ CD8+ T cells from blood. Regarding subset: CD45RO-CCR7+CD27+CD95- naive CD8+ T cells expressing CXCR3 (TNR3+). This sequence originates from a human donor in good health. Some clones in this sample may be carry-over from other donors' samples. CDR3 region: CASSFEPGSNQPQHF.